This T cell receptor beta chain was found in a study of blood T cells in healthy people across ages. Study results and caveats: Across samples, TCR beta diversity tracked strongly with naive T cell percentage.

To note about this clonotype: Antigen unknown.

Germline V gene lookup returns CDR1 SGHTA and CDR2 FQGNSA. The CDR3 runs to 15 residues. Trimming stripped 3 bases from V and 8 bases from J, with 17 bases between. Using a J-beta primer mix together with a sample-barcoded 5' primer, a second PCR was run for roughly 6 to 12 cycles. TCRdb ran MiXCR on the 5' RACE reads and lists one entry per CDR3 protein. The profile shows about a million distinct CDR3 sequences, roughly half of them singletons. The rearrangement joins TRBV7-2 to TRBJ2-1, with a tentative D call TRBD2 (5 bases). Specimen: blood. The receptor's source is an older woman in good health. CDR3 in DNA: TGTGCCAGCAGCTTCGGAGCGGTCAGGCGCGATGAGCAGTTCTTC. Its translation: CASSFGAVRRDEQFF.